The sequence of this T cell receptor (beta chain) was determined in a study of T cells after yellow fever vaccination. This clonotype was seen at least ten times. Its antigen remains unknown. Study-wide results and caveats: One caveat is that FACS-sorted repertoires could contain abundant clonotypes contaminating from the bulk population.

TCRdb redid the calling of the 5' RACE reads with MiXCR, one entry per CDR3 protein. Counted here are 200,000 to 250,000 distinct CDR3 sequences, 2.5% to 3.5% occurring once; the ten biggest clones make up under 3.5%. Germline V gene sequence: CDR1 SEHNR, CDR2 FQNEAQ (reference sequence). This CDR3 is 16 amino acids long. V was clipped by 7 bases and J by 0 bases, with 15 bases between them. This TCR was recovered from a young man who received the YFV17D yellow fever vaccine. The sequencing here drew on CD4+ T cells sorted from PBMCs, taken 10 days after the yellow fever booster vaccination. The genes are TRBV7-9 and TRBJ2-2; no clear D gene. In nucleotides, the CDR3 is TGTGCCAGCACCCTCTTTTCCCCCGCGAACACCGGGGAGCTGTTTTTT. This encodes CASTLFSPANTGELFF.